What follows is one TCR beta chain and its context. Antigen: not known. The data were taken from a study of response to subunit inactivated influenza vaccine. V shed 4 bases and J 5 bases; nucleotides not matched to a gene: 8. This CDR3 is built from 13 residues. CDR1 SQVTM and CDR2 ANQGSEA come from the germline V gene. Regarding the study as a whole: After each seasonal influenza vaccination, few new T cells are recruited, the authors suggested.

TCRdb itself ran the RT-PCR reads through MiXCR, one entry per CDR3 protein. There are some 640,000 distinct CDR3 sequences in the sample; around 13% occur only once, and 5.5% to 8% lies in the top ten. This sequence originates from a man aged 45-65 years who received an inactivated influenza vaccine. J is TRBJ2-7 and V is TRBV29-1; 7 bases match TRBD2. The source was PBMCs from blood, collected approximately 15 days before vaccination. CDR3 protein: CSVVGGSTHEQYF. The CDR3 coding sequence is TGCAGCGTTGTGGGCGGGAGTACCCACGAGCAGTACTTC.